A single sample gave rise to the 23 T cell receptor beta chains below, sequenced in a study of B cell selection in AIRE deficiency. Profiled with immunoSEQ multiplex PCR; TCRdb holds only in-frame clones, not every one. The sample holds about 25,000 clones, around 96% seen once. Sorting defined conventional CD4 T cells as CD4+CD127+. The sample was CD4+CD127+ conventional T cells sorted from PBMCs. These TCRs come from a human donor in good health.

In DNA form, the CDR3 reads TGCGCCAGCAGCTTGTTGGGCAGCTCTGGGGCCAACGTCCTGACTTTC. Translation: CASSLLGSSGANVLTF. The chain recombines TRBV5-1 with TRBJ2-6; D gene uncertain. Germline values: CDR1 SGHRS, CDR2 YFSETQ. Trimming shortened V by 1 base and J by 0 bases, and 8 bases separated the two germline ends. The CDR3 extends over 16 amino acids.

The chain employs TRBV18 and TRBJ2-7; D is unclear. Germline assignment: CDR1 KGHSH and CDR2 LQKENI. The CDR3 is made up of 15 amino acids. Trimming stripped 0 bases from V and 2 bases from J, with 11 bases between. The CDR3 is CASSPPGTLTYEQYF. DNA of the CDR3: TGTGCCAGCTCACCACCCGGCACTCTCACCTACGAGCAGTACTTC.

The chain uses TRBV19 and TRBJ1-4; D uncertain. The CDR3 has 15 residues. Trimming removed 3 bases from V and 0 bases from J, with 8 bases in between. The germline V gene encodes CDR1 LNHDA and CDR2 SQIVND (reference sequence). Here the CDR3 DNA reads TGTGCCAGTAGTATCTTGGGAACAACTAATGAAAAACTGTTTTTT. It yields the protein CASSILGTTNEKLFF.

The genes are TRBV28 and TRBJ1-6; D ambiguous. The germline V and J ends were trimmed by 5 bases and 8 bases, with 13 bases remaining between them. The CDR3 is 14 amino acids. In germline, CDR1 is MDHEN, CDR2 SYDVKM. The DNA for the CDR3 is TGTGCCAGCAGTCCGACTGAAGGCGATTCACCCCTCCACTTT. Protein product: CASSPTEGDSPLHF.

The chain joins TRBV18 to TRBJ1-5, with D maybe TRBD1 (6 bases). Trimming removed 5 bases from V and 0 bases from J, with 11 bases in between. CDR1 and CDR2 from the germline V gene are KGHSH and LQKENI. This CDR3 region has 15 residues. In nucleotides, the CDR3 is TGTGCCAGCTCATGGTCGGGGGCTAGCAATCAGCCCCAGCATTTT. Protein sequence: CASSWSGASNQPQHF.

CDR3 protein: CASSPDTGVAKAFF. The CDR3 DNA reads as TGCGCCAGCAGCCCAGATACAGGGGTGGCGAAAGCTTTCTTT. The gene calls are TRBV5-1 and TRBJ1-1; 7 bases are a match to TRBD1. This CDR3 has 14 residues. The V gene's germline CDR1 is SGHRS and CDR2 YFSETQ. V was clipped by 4 bases and J by 9 bases; unmatched bases: 12.

J is TRBJ1-5 and V is TRBV5-6, with 7 nucleotides matching TRBD1. This CDR3 region has 16 residues. The V and J ends lost 0 bases and 7 bases, in that order; junction bases with no gene match: 10. In germline, CDR1 is SGHDT, CDR2 YYEEEE. CDR3 DNA sequence: TGTGCCAGCAGCTTGGCCGGGGGGCAGGGGGGACAGCCCCAGCATTTT. Amino acid sequence: CASSLAGGQGGQPQHF.

This chain links TRBV11-3 with TRBJ2-2, with TRBD2 matching 9 bases. Germline V gene data show CDR1 as SGHNT and CDR2 as YENEEA. Losses at the gene ends were 5 bases for V and 2 bases for J; bases not matched to a gene: 12. The CDR3 contains 18 residues. Here the CDR3 reads CASSPQRGRGGNTGELFF. CDR3 nucleotide sequence: TGTGCCAGCAGCCCCCAAAGGGGGCGGGGGGGAAACACCGGGGAGCTGTTTTTT.

The genes are TRBV27 and TRBJ2-3, with 7 bases lining up with TRBD2. V gave up 8 bases and J gave up 6 bases; unmatched junction bases: 11. The length of the CDR3 is 14 residues. Germline V lookup: CDR1 MNHEY, CDR2 SMNVEV (reference sequence). The CDR3: CASRVGRGFDTQYF. CDR3 coding DNA: TGTGCCAGCCGAGTGGGGCGGGGGTTCGATACGCAGTATTTT.

The chain is built from TRBV2 and TRBJ1-6, with 7 bases aligning to TRBD1. This CDR3 spans 15 amino acids. Germline V gene sequence: CDR1 SNHLY, CDR2 FYNNEI. The trim removed 6 bases at V and 2 bases at J, leaving 4 bases unmatched. The CDR3, as DNA: TGTGCCAGCAGCCCACAGGGGCCCTATAATTCACCCCTCCACTTT. As protein: CASSPQGPYNSPLHF.

The gene calls are TRBV5-1 and TRBJ1-1; 8 positions match TRBD1. Looked up from germline, CDR1 is SGHRS and CDR2 is YFSETQ. This CDR3 contains 16 residues. Trimming at V came to 4 bases and at J to 3 bases, leaving 11 bases not matched to a gene. The CDR3 DNA reads TGCGCCAGCAGCACAGGATATGCGGACAGGGACACTGAAGCTTTCTTT. Translating it yields CASSTGYADRDTEAFF. The full variable domain, completed using reference TRBV5-1 and TRBJ1-1, is KAGVTQTPRYLIKTRGQQVTLSCSPISGHRSVSWYQQTPGQGLQFLFEYFSETQRNKGNFPGRFSGRQFSNSRSEMNVSTLELGDSALYLCASSTGYADRDTEAFFGQGTRLTVV.

V and J are TRBV2 and TRBJ1-5, with D possibly TRBD1 on 5 matching bases. Germline V CDR1 and CDR2: SNHLY, FYNNEI. V lost 3 bases, J lost 3 bases, and 9 bases lay in between. The CDR3 consists of 14 residues. CDR3 amino acids: CASSDLDNNQPQHF. The DNA of the CDR3 is TGTGCCAGCAGTGACCTGGACAACAATCAGCCCCAGCATTTT.

This clone has only one observation. V and J are TRBV11-2 and TRBJ2-1; tentatively, D is TRBD1 (6 bases). Deletions cut 5 bases from V and 9 bases from J, with 11 bases between. CDR3 size: 12 residues. CDR1 is SGHAT and CDR2 is FQNNGV in the germline V gene. The CDR3 sequence: CASSIQGGEQFF. CDR3 sequence (DNA): TGTGCCAGCAGCATACAAGGGGGTGAGCAGTTCTTC.

This clone was observed a single time. The chain employs TRBV2 and TRBJ1-1, with a weak D call TRBD1 (6 bases). Germline CDR1 reads SNHLY; CDR2 reads FYNNEI. V shed 8 bases and J shed 5 bases, with 15 bases lying between them. This CDR3 is 13 amino acids long. This chain's CDR3 is CASDTGSETEAFF. DNA for the CDR3: TGTGCCAGCGACACAGGGTCGGAGACTGAAGCTTTCTTT.

V usage is TRBV6-1 and J usage is TRBJ1-2, with 9 bases identical to TRBD1. This CDR3 comprises 14 residues. Germline loops: CDR1 MNHNS, CDR2 SASEGT. V gave up 6 bases and J gave up 2 bases; unmatched junction bases: 4. The CDR3 DNA is TGTGCCAGCAGGTTGGACAGGGGCAACTATGGCTACACCTTC. Translated, it gives CASRLDRGNYGYTF.

The V call is TRBV10-3, the J call TRBJ1-2; perhaps TRBD1 as D (6 bases). This CDR3 comprises 24 residues. Trimming took off 0 bases at V and 1 base at J, with 36 bases between the two ends. Germline V gives CDR1 ENHRY, CDR2 SYGVKD. The CDR3, as DNA: TGTGCCATCAGTGAGTCGATTGGCAGGGGACATAATCTGAAATTAAAACTGATTAACTATGGCTACACCTTC. Protein product: CAISESIGRGHNLKLKLINYGYTF.

The V and J genes are TRBV7-9 and TRBJ1-6, with TRBD1 identical over 7 bases. Per germline, CDR1 SEHNR and CDR2 FQNEAQ (reference sequence). Trimming at V came to 1 base and at J to 9 bases, leaving 3 bases not matched to a gene. The CDR3 length is 14 residues. The CDR3 sequence is CASSLGQGGSPLHF. CDR3 nucleotide sequence: TGTGCCAGCAGCTTAGGACAGGGTGGTTCACCCCTCCACTTT.

The genes are TRBV7-2 and TRBJ2-6; no definite D call. This CDR3 has 16 amino acids. The germline CDR1 and CDR2 sequences are SGHTA and FQGNSA. Trimming stripped 3 bases from V and 1 base from J, with 10 bases between. CDR3 in amino acids: CASSLVGRSGANVLTF. DNA of the CDR3: TGTGCCAGCAGCTTGGTAGGAAGATCTGGGGCCAACGTCCTGACTTTC. The full variable domain, with the rest looked up from reference TRBV7-2 and TRBJ2-6, is GAGVSQSPSNKVTEKGKDVELRCDPISGHTALYWYRQSLGQGLEFLIYFQGNSAPDKSGLPSDRFSAERTGGSVSTLTIQRTQQEDSAVYLCASSLVGRSGANVLTFGAGSRLTVL.

The chain combines TRBV12-5 with TRBJ2-2; 8 bases are shared with TRBD1. Germline values: CDR1 LGHNT, CDR2 FRNRAP. With V trimmed by 1 base and J by 5 bases, 3 bases remained unmatched. The CDR3 has 15 residues. DNA of the CDR3: TGTGCTAGTGGTTTGGGGACAGGGTGGACCGGGGAGCTGTTTTTT. Encoded protein: CASGLGTGWTGELFF.

The chain has TRBV5-1 and TRBJ2-1; D possibly uses TRBD1 or TRBD2 (5 bases each). The CDR3 is 16 residues long. The germline V gene encodes CDR1 SGHRS and CDR2 YFSETQ. V lost 4 bases and J 0 bases, leaving 14 bases between the germline ends. For the CDR3, the DNA is TGCGCCAGCAGCGACCAAATAGGGACCTCCTACAATGAGCAGTTCTTC. This translates into CASSDQIGTSYNEQFF.

The gene calls are TRBV2 and TRBJ1-2; 8 nucleotides match TRBD1. J lost 1 base, V lost 6 bases, and 7 bases had no gene match. Germline CDR1 SNHLY, CDR2 FYNNEI. The CDR3 loop spans 15 amino acids. This chain's CDR3 is CASRFGTGVNYGYTF. Written as DNA, the CDR3 is TGTGCCAGCAGGTTCGGGACAGGAGTTAACTATGGCTACACCTTC.

The V call is TRBV5-1, the J call TRBJ1-1; TRBD1 matches at 7 bases. CDR3 length: 16 amino acids. Germline-derived CDR1 and CDR2 are SGHRS and YFSETQ. V trimming: 1 base; J trimming: 4 bases; junction bases outside the gene matches: 10. The CDR3 reads CASSLLNRGGSTEAFF. Written as DNA, the CDR3 is TGCGCCAGCAGCTTGCTGAACAGGGGAGGGTCCACTGAAGCTTTCTTT. Using reference TRBV5-1 and TRBJ1-1 for the parts outside the CDR3, the full variable domain is KAGVTQTPRYLIKTRGQQVTLSCSPISGHRSVSWYQQTPGQGLQFLFEYFSETQRNKGNFPGRFSGRQFSNSRSEMNVSTLELGDSALYLCASSLLNRGGSTEAFFGQGTRLTVV.

The rearrangement joins TRBV5-1 to TRBJ2-5; D might be TRBD1 (6 bases). This CDR3 spans 16 amino acids. CDR1 and CDR2 (germline): SGHRS, YFSETQ. V gave up 4 bases and J gave up 1 base, with 17 bases separating them. The CDR3 is CASSPGTPTLQETQYF. CDR3 DNA sequence: TGCGCCAGCAGCCCCGGGACACCGACCCTCCAAGAGACCCAGTACTTC.